A selection of T cell receptor beta chains follows, all from one sample in a study of cytomegalovirus exposure and HLA in healthy donors. Produced via immunoSEQ multiplex PCR; TCRdb's table is partial and in-frame only. Of fewer than 150,000 clones in the sample, 70% to 80% were seen once. Sequenced input: PBMCs. The origin of the receptors is a man younger than 35 in good health and CMV-seronegative. Each CDR3 is given with its conserved first and last residue. Fields, in order: V gene, J gene, D gene, CDR3 length, clone size, CDR3 DNA, CDR3 protein. A D gene is named only where the DNA matches it firmly. The size of a clone is reported for some rows only, either as once, few or many, or as a class for expanded clones.

V gene: TRBV19
J gene: TRBJ1-4
D gene: -
CDR3 length: 16
clone size: -
CDR3 DNA: TGTGCCAGTAGAACAGAGTACACCTCAACTAATGAAAAACTGTTTTTT
CDR3 protein: CASRTEYTSTNEKLFF

V gene: TRBV6-1
J gene: TRBJ2-1
D gene: TRBD2
CDR3 length: 15
clone size: -
CDR3 DNA: TGTGCCAGCAGTGGGACTAGCGCGAACTACAATGAGCAGTTCTTC
CDR3 protein: CASSGTSANYNEQFF

V gene: TRBV19
J gene: TRBJ1-2
D gene: TRBD1
CDR3 length: 14
clone size: -
CDR3 DNA: TGTGCCAGTAGTATGGCAGGGGGCGGGTATGGCTACACCTTC
CDR3 protein: CASSMAGGGYGYTF

V gene: TRBV6-4
J gene: TRBJ2-3
D gene: TRBD1
CDR3 length: 14
clone size: few
CDR3 DNA: TGTGCCAGCAGCGCCGGACAGGGGGCAGATACGCAGTATTTT
CDR3 protein: CASSAGQGADTQYF

V gene: TRBV7-9
J gene: TRBJ2-5
D gene: TRBD2
CDR3 length: 16
clone size: -
CDR3 DNA: TGTGCCAGCAGCCCAGTGGGGGGGGAGGGGCTTGGAGAGCAGTACTTC
CDR3 protein: CASSPVGGEGLGEQYF

V gene: TRBV4-1
J gene: TRBJ1-2
D gene: -
CDR3 length: 19
clone size: -
CDR3 DNA: TGCGCCAGCAGCCAAGTCGCGGGGGCTCCCCCCCTAACTTTATATGGCTACACCTTC
CDR3 protein: CASSQVAGAPPLTLYGYTF

V gene: TRBV6-1
J gene: TRBJ1-2
D gene: TRBD1
CDR3 length: 14
clone size: -
CDR3 DNA: TGTGCCAGCAGTGAAGCAGGGGGCCTCTATGGCTACACCTTC
CDR3 protein: CASSEAGGLYGYTF

V gene: TRBV10-3
J gene: TRBJ2-1
D gene: TRBD2
CDR3 length: 18
clone size: -
CDR3 DNA: TGTGCCATCAGTGCCCTATCAACGACTAGCGGGACGGGCAATGAGCAGTTCTTC
CDR3 protein: CAISALSTTSGTGNEQFF

V gene: TRBV7-6
J gene: TRBJ2-2
D gene: -
CDR3 length: 15
clone size: -
CDR3 DNA: TGTGCCAGCAGCGAGATGGGCAGTGAGACCGGGGAGCTGTTTTTT
CDR3 protein: CASSEMGSETGELFF

V gene: TRBV7-9
J gene: TRBJ2-7
D gene: TRBD1
CDR3 length: 15
clone size: few
CDR3 DNA: TGTGCCAGCAGCTTCGACAGGGTCAGCTCCTACGAGCAGTACTTC
CDR3 protein: CASSFDRVSSYEQYF

V gene: TRBV7-8
J gene: TRBJ2-2
D gene: -
CDR3 length: 16
clone size: -
CDR3 DNA: TGTGCCAGCAGCTTAGCATCGGGGGGCATCACCGGGGAGCTGTTTTTT
CDR3 protein: CASSLASGGITGELFF

V gene: TRBV29-1
J gene: TRBJ1-2
D gene: TRBD1
CDR3 length: 12
clone size: -
CDR3 DNA: TGCAGCGTGTTCCGGACAGGGGGCGGCTACACCTTC
CDR3 protein: CSVFRTGGGYTF

V gene: TRBV4-1
J gene: TRBJ2-5
D gene: TRBD2
CDR3 length: 16
clone size: -
CDR3 DNA: TGCGCCAGCAGCCAAGATCATCGGACTAGCCTGGAGACCCAGTACTTC
CDR3 protein: CASSQDHRTSLETQYF

V gene: TRBV6-1
J gene: TRBJ1-6
D gene: TRBD1
CDR3 length: 15
clone size: -
CDR3 DNA: TGTGCCAGCAGAGAAGGACAGGGAGCCAATTCACCCCTCCACTTT
CDR3 protein: CASREGQGANSPLHF

V gene: TRBV6-6
J gene: TRBJ1-6
D gene: -
CDR3 length: 14
clone size: -
CDR3 DNA: TGTGCCAGCAGTTACAGGGGTGATATTTCACCCCTCCACTTT
CDR3 protein: CASSYRGDISPLHF

V gene: TRBV7-9
J gene: TRBJ1-2
D gene: TRBD1
CDR3 length: 14
clone size: -
CDR3 DNA: TGTGCCAGCAGCCTCACAGGGGTGGACTATGGCTACACCTTC
CDR3 protein: CASSLTGVDYGYTF